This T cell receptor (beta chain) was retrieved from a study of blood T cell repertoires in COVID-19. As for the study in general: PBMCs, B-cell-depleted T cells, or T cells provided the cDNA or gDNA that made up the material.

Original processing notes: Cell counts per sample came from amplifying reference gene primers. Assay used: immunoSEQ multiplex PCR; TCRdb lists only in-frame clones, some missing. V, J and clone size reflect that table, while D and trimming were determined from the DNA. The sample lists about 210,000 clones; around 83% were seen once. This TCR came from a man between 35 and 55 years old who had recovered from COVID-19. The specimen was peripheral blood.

CDR3 in amino acids: CASRQREGPGNEQFF. The CDR3 DNA follows: TGTGCCAGCCGCCAGCGGGAGGGCCCGGGAAATGAGCAGTTCTTC. The chain couples TRBV2 to TRBJ2-1, with TRBD2 identical over 10 bases. Per germline, CDR1 SNHLY and CDR2 FYNNEI. The J segment lost 7 bases and the V segment lost 8 bases, leaving 11 bases of the junction unmatched. The CDR3 extends over 15 amino acids.